This T cell receptor beta chain was captured by sequencing in a study of T cell repertoires in cytomegalovirus infection. Study-wide context: Signatures in public TCR beta sequences pointed to both CMV infection and matching HLA type.

Notes on this clonotype: Its antigen is not known.

One entry per CDR3 protein results from TCRdb running MiXCR on the reads. This table has some 680,000 distinct CDR3 sequences, about 40% appearing once. This CDR3 contains 14 residues. Trimming shortened V by 5 bases and J by 2 bases, and 11 bases separated the two germline ends. Germline-derived CDR1 and CDR2 are SGHTA and FQGNSA. Findings and limits, study-wide: Within the response measured ex vivo, HLA-C-restricted CMV-specific TCR beta clonotypes were dominant. Carriers of CMV plus the relevant HLA were identified by cumulative public TCR beta family frequency.

The receptor was isolated from a human donor in good health (CMV status not recorded). Some clones in this sample may be carry-over from other donors' samples. The V call is TRBV7-2, the J call TRBJ2-3, with D perhaps matching TRBD1 (6 bases). Sample: PBMCs. Here the CDR3 DNA reads TGTGCCAGCAGCGTGGGGACACTCACAGATACGCAGTATTTT. This gives the protein CASSVGTLTDTQYF.